This T cell receptor (beta chain) comes out of a study of early stage breast cancer tumors (dated by TCRdb to 2015 to 2018). Looking at the study overall: Of the 15 to 20 invasive breast tumors, about 13 were found to be estrogen receptor-positive, progesterone receptor-positive and HER2-negative. Most of the 12 ER+/PR+/HER2- tumors were invasive ductal carcinomas, while the other four were invasive lobular carcinomas. The average read coverage per sample was about 10-fold. Across all samples, approximately 2,500,000 templates representing 1,097,674 unique clonotypes were detected.

CDR1 SGHRS and CDR2 YFSETQ were looked up in the germline V gene. The trim is 0 bases for V and 3 bases for J, with a gap of 13 bases between the germline ends. From cysteine to phenylalanine, the CDR3 is 15 amino acids long. CDR3 DNA is the only sequence kept; it has 45 bases, read in frame from the first base. Beyond this particular receptor, the publication reports: Because the cohort was small, a breakdown by tumor subtype could not be done. Enriched TCRB sequences shared across patients were mostly commonly generated sequences, unlikely to play an important role in the tumor microenvironment. Repertoires from blood and normal breast were more alike than repertoires from blood and tumor, and in about 85% of the 16 patients, comparing each tissue with blood separated tumor from normal. Bulk genomic DNA sequencing of unsorted cells missed chain pairing and functional markers such as CD4, CD8 and FOXP3. Tumors showed around 2.7-fold higher T cell density and higher clonality than adjacent normal breast tissue.

About this clone: The clone's antigen remains unknown. The sample holds no much larger clone one base away, and base qualities are not on file.

Adjacent normal breast tissue was collected about 1.7-4 cm away from the tumor, rinsed in PBS and stored in prechilled RNAlater. Normal breast tissue often required roughly 85-340 mg of tissue for sufficient DNA because of high lipid content and low cell density. The study profiled bulk TCR beta-chain repertoires in matched peripheral blood, tumor and adjacent normal breast tissue taken from approximately 15 patients with early-stage breast cancer. The Qiagen AllPrep DNA/RNA Mini kit was used to extract genomic DNA. Each sample was amplified as two independent genomic DNA replicates: about 0.54 ug for blood and around 1.4 ug for tumor or normal breast. TCRB sequencing of genomic DNA was carried out with the ImmunoSeq Intro kit according to the manufacturer's instructions. The multiplex PCR ran for 25 to 40 cycles using proprietary primers and spike-in control sequences for absolute quantification. Single-end 150-bp reads were used to sequence an 87-bp fragment spanning the CDR3 plus the flanking V and J genes. Each lane of an Illumina MiSeq using version 3.0 chemistry carried seven multiplexed samples, with two replicates per sample. The study's processing was this. Raw data were processed by the vendor's proprietary pipeline, with both replicates merged into one result per sample. Clonotypes were defined as productive rearrangements sharing the V-gene family, CDR3 amino acid sequence and J-gene segment. To compute clonality, the normalized Shannon entropy (Pielou evenness) of TCRB abundances was subtracted from 1. To estimate T cell density, the total number of templates was divided by the number of input cells, which was inferred from the amount of DNA input. Recon was used with default parameters to estimate total repertoire diversity and clonality. Clonotypes with over 0.1% abundance in tumor and at least 32-fold higher abundance in tumor than in normal breast were defined as tumor-enriched. The clones in this table, taken by TCRdb from immuneACCESS, are in-frame only. Not every clone is retained; where verified, under half of the shortfall comes from an unresolved V gene, and the cause of the rest is unknown. V and J calls and clone size are those listed in that table; D and trimming were worked out from the DNA. The sample includes some 1,600 clones, with 70% to 80% observed a single time. Around 15% of the sample comes from the top ten.

Recombination connected TRBV5-1 to TRBJ2-7, and TRBD1 may be the D gene, going by 5 matching bases. Sequencing used normal breast tissue next to the tumor. The origin of this receptor is a person in their fifties with breast cancer. Read as DNA, the sequence is TGCGCCAGCAGCTTGGGCCAGGGAATTCTCTACGAGCAGTACTTC. This translates into CASSLGQGILYEQYF.